Each of the 9 T cell receptor beta chains below was sequenced from the same sample in a study of blood T cell repertoires in COVID-19. The table came from immunoSEQ multiplex PCR; TCRdb's copy has only in-frame clones and leaves some out. This table has about 140,000 clones, 65% to 85% appearing once. The source material was peripheral blood. The receptor source for this set is a young man with COVID-19, enrolled during active disease.

This chain uses TRBV10-1 with TRBJ2-1; 12 bases match TRBD1. The germline gives CDR1 WNHNN, CDR2 SYGVQD (reference sequence). The CDR3 covers 14 residues. V was pared by 8 bases and J by 9 bases, with 8 bases of the junction left unmatched. This CDR3 reads CASSPGQGAGEQFF. In DNA, the CDR3 is TGCGCCAGCTCGCCGGGACAGGGGGCGGGTGAGCAGTTCTTC.

The V gene is TRBV19, the J gene TRBJ2-1; D remains ambiguous. The CDR3 covers 15 residues. The germline V and J ends were trimmed by 1 base and 0 bases, with 7 bases remaining between them. Germline V CDR1 and CDR2: LNHDA, SQIVND (reference sequence). For the CDR3, the DNA is TGTGCCAGTAGTATAGGGTTGAGCTCCTACAATGAGCAGTTCTTC. It codes for CASSIGLSSYNEQFF.

The V call is TRBV14, the J call TRBJ2-5; possible D gene TRBD1, 5 bases. CDR3 length: 16 residues. Germline loops: CDR1 SGHDN, CDR2 FVKESK. Between the trimmed V and J ends, which lost 3 bases and 1 base, there was a span of 15 bases. The CDR3 DNA sequence: TGTGCCAGCAGCCAGCTCTTGGGGCAGCTCCAAGAGACCCAGTACTTC. It translates to CASSQLLGQLQETQYF.

The gene calls are TRBV24-1 and TRBJ2-6; possible D gene TRBD2, 5 bases. V was cut by 7 bases and J by 2 bases, with 8 bases left in between. This CDR3 comprises 14 residues. CDR1 and CDR2 (germline): KGHDR, SFDVKD. CDR3 sequence: CATSSTTGANVLTF. The CDR3 DNA follows: TGTGCCACCAGCTCGACTACTGGGGCCAACGTCCTGACTTTC.

The J gene is TRBJ2-5, the V gene TRBV30; 9 positions match TRBD1. The CDR3 is 13 residues long. The trim removed 5 bases at V and 4 bases at J, leaving 5 bases unmatched. Germline lookup yields CDR1 GTSNPN and CDR2 SVGIG (reference sequence). Written as DNA, the CDR3 is TGTGCCTGGGCGACAGGGGGGGGAGAGACCCAGTACTTC. It codes for CAWATGGGETQYF. Together with reference TRBV30 and TRBJ2-5, the CDR3 gives the full variable domain: SQTIHQWPATLVQPVGSPLSLECTVEGTSNPNLYWYRQAAGRGLQLLFYSVGIGQISSEVPQNLSASRPQDRQFILSSKKLLLSDSGFYLCAWATGGGETQYFGPGTRLLVL.

This clone was picked up one time. The chain employs TRBV7-9 and TRBJ2-1; 13 positions agree with TRBD2. V was clipped by 5 bases and J by 8 bases; unmatched bases: 9. The CDR3 is made up of 16 amino acids. Germline CDR1 and CDR2: SEHNR and FQNEAQ (reference sequence). CDR3 residues: CASSPRTSGSPDEQFF. The CDR3 DNA follows: TGTGCCAGCAGCCCCCGGACTAGCGGGAGCCCTGATGAGCAGTTCTTC.

The chain recombines TRBV2 with TRBJ1-1, with no clear D. Germline CDR1 SNHLY, CDR2 FYNNEI. Trimming took 2 bases from V and 4 from J, leaving 14 bases between them. The CDR3 consists of 15 residues. DNA for the CDR3: TGTGCCAGCAGTGAACGGTCATCAAGGAGCACTGAAGCTTTCTTT. Translation: CASSERSSRSTEAFF.

The chain is built from TRBV11-2 and TRBJ1-1; TRBD1 is a possible D gene (6 bases). Germline V CDR1 and CDR2: SGHAT, FQNNGV. CDR3 length equals 16 residues. Deletions cut 5 bases from V and 2 bases from J, with 18 bases between. The chain's CDR3 is CASSPFAGGGNTEAFF. As DNA, the CDR3 is TGTGCCAGCAGCCCGTTTGCGGGGGGCGGTAACACTGAAGCTTTCTTT.

The V call is TRBV5-5, the J call TRBJ1-1; 7 bases match TRBD1. The V gene end was trimmed by 4 bases and the J gene end by 1 base; junction bases not matched to a gene: 4. The CDR3 is 14 residues long. The germline V gene has CDR1 SGHKS and CDR2 YYEKEE (reference sequence). In nucleotides, the CDR3 is TGTGCCAGCAGCCCGGGACAGCCGAACACTGAAGCTTTCTTT. Translating it yields CASSPGQPNTEAFF.